The T cell receptor beta chain under discussion was sequenced for a study of T cells in Graves' hyperthyroidism and ophthalmopathy. Germline lookup yields CDR1 LGHNA and CDR2 YSLEER. V dropped 3 bases and J dropped 5; count of bases not matched to a gene: 10. The CDR3 covers 16 residues. This clonotype was observed many times. The patients, who ranged from 18 to 65 in age, presented with newly diagnosed hyperthyroidism lasting under 2 months. Amplified TCR beta CDR3 regions came from RNA transcripts. The study used the HTBI primer set for a first-round RT-PCR of the TCR CDR3. TCRdb recomputed calls from the multiplex PCR reads with MiXCR, one row per CDR3 protein. The data contain 300,000 to 400,000 distinct CDR3 sequences, 13% of them singletons.

The sequenced material came from blood. The J gene is TRBJ2-5, the V gene TRBV4-3; TRBD2 matches at 9 bases. This clonotype originated in a woman aged 18-29 years with Graves' hyperthyroidism. CDR3 residues: CASSQSGRRRLETQYF. The CDR3 DNA reads as TGCGCCAGCAGCCAGAGCGGGAGGAGGAGATTGGAGACCCAGTACTTC.